This T cell receptor beta chain was captured by sequencing in a study of T cell responses to AZD1222 COVID-19 vaccine (dated by TCRdb to about 2021). Regarding the study in general: AZD1222 recipients whose second dose came at about 4 weeks and those whose second dose came at about 12 weeks were combined into one group, since spike-specific TCR depth and breadth did not differ between the two schedules. A total of 233 trial participants underwent TCR sequencing, of whom roughly 210 had received two doses of AZD1222 and around 25 had received two doses of the MenACWY control vaccine. Trial participants were enrolled by age into 18-55, 56-69 and 70-plus year subgroups, with around 150, 28 and 57 TCR-sequenced participants respectively.

The CDR3 regions of human TCRbeta chains were subjected to immunosequencing. Per the original workflow: Repertoire TCRs were checked for matches against a reference library of SARS-CoV-2-specific TCRs that had been generated using the MIRA antigen-specificity platform. Breadth meant the fraction of unique TCRs that were SARS-CoV-2-associated, whereas depth meant the fraction of total T cells that were SARS-CoV-2-associated. Using the MIRA data, each spike-specific TCR was mapped to the spike region that the TCR reacts to and placed in a CD4 or CD8 class. Log10-transformed breadth and depth values were compared by one-way ANOVA with Sidak's multiple comparisons tests. The source is immuneACCESS, and TCRdb retained only in-frame sequences with V and J called. Part of the clones is not carried over; for the studies checked, unresolved V genes explain less than half of this, and the remainder is unexplained. That table supplies the V and J calls and clone size; D and trimming were determined from the DNA. A total of under 150,000 clones appear in this sample, roughly 90% of them only once. Clones ranked in the top ten supply less than 4% of the sample.

The time point label of this sample denotes: baseline before first vaccination. The vaccinee samples were drawn from two UK trials, COV001 and COV002, one of which was a single-blind randomized controlled phase 2/3 trial testing AZD1222 (ChAdOx1 nCoV-19) in healthy adults. Trial participant PBMC samples were collected at day 0 and day 28 after the second dose for TCRbeta chain sequencing. Remarks on this clone: What antigen it recognizes has not been identified. No per-base quality is available; no much larger clone lies one base away.

What the authors observed across the whole study: Nearly half of unique spike-specific TCRs reportedly recognized epitopes outside regions mutated in the B.1.351 and B.1.1.7 variants. The vaccine-associated CD4 TCRs covered the entire spike protein, and the dominant responses fell in regions 160-218 and 743-854. Conclusions about previously exposed vaccinees were limited because only six AZD1222 recipients were SARS-CoV-2 seropositive at baseline. No day 14 peak-response samples were available, so repertoires were characterized only after the peak T cell response. After two AZD1222 doses, both the breadth and the depth of spike-specific TCRs were significantly higher than at day 0 and than in MenACWY recipients. Participants were mostly white British and included more females than males, and it was suggested by the authors that clonal diversity may have been underestimated. In the small 56-69-year group, the increase in depth fell short of significance, most likely because of low power.

From cysteine to phenylalanine, the CDR3 is 13 amino acids long. CDR3 DNA is the only sequence kept; it has 39 bases, read in frame from the first base. V was cut back by 6 bases and J by 5 bases, leaving a gap of 13 bases between them. For CDR1 and CDR2, the germline V gene lists KGHSH and LQKENI. The specimen comprised peripheral blood, sampled on day 0 of AZD1222 vaccination. This receptor was obtained from an adult in good health. The chain is encoded by TRBV18 joined to TRBJ1-1, with the D gene call left open. The nucleotides read TGTGCCAGCTCGGAATTGAGCAGGACTGAAGCTTTCTTT. This gives the protein CASSELSRTEAFF.